Each of the 7 T cell receptor beta chains below was sequenced from the same sample in a study of spatial heterogeneity in lung cancer. Findings and caveats of the study: How many expanded intratumoral alpha and beta TCRs were present tracked the tumor mutation count, which was a count of nonsynonymous mutations.

What these receptors recognize is not known. One entry per CDR3 protein results from TCRdb running MiXCR on the 5' RACE reads. In the table there are some 2,300 distinct CDR3 sequences, roughly a fifth of which are singletons. Stated time point: sample taken at primary tumor resection. Sequencing was performed on lung tumor tissue, taken at surgery. The source is a male donor with early-stage non-small cell lung cancer.

Judged by abundance, this clonotype is medium-sized. Little can be read into the size of this beta chain, an off-target read in a library designed for alpha chains. This rearrangement joins TRBV19 to TRBJ1-2; weak D call: TRBD1 (6 bases). This CDR3 comprises 16 residues. Trimming pared 3 bases from V and 2 bases from J, leaving 16 bases between. Germline CDR1 and CDR2: LNHDA and SQIVND (reference sequence). CDR3 sequence: CASSITGYYGNYGYTF. The CDR3 DNA reads TGTGCCAGTAGTATTACAGGGTACTACGGAAACTATGGCTACACCTTC.

To note about this clonotype: This beta chain lies outside the target of a library built for alpha chains; its clone size means little. J is TRBJ2-7 and V is TRBV6-1; TRBD1 matches 10 bases. Losses at the gene ends were 7 bases for V and 5 bases for J; bases not matched to a gene: 8. Germline values: CDR1 MNHNS, CDR2 SASEGT. This CDR3 contains 14 residues. CDR3 region: CASKTPGQGNEQYF. The CDR3 nucleotides read TGTGCCAGCAAGACACCGGGACAGGGGAACGAGCAGTACTTC.

This clonotype is medium-sized within its sample. As an off-target read in a library built for alpha chains, this beta chain has a frequency of little significance. The rearrangement uses TRBV5-6 and TRBJ2-3; D perhaps matches TRBD2 (6 bases). The CDR3 spans 17 residues. Trimming took off 2 bases at V and 2 bases at J, with 18 bases between the two ends. Germline V gene lookup returns CDR1 SGHDT and CDR2 YYEEEE. CDR3 sequence reads: CASSFNTIGTHTDTQYF. CDR3 DNA: TGTGCCAGCAGCTTCAATACAATAGGGACTCACACAGATACGCAGTATTTT. The whole variable domain, remainder taken from reference TRBV5-6 and TRBJ2-3, is DAGVTQSPTHLIKTRGQQVTLRCSPKSGHDTVSWYQQALGQGPQFIFQYYEEEERQRGNFPDRFSGHQFPNYSSELNVNALLLGDSALYLCASSFNTIGTHTDTQYFGPGTRLTVL.

Within the sample, this clonotype is large. This beta chain came through as a stray read in a library set up for alpha chains, and its size says little. This chain links TRBV6-5 with TRBJ1-5; D gene uncertain. V shed 2 bases and J shed 2 bases, with 13 bases lying between them. Germline V lookup: CDR1 MNHEY, CDR2 SVGAGI. This CDR3 contains 16 residues. DNA for the CDR3: TGTGCCAGCAGTTACAAAGCAGATTCGGGCAATCAGCCCCAGCATTTT. Encoded protein: CASSYKADSGNQPQHF.

Many counts were recorded for this clonotype. Because this beta chain is a stray read in a library intended to capture alpha chains, its abundance should not be given much weight. This sequence joins TRBV6-5 and TRBJ2-7; maybe TRBD1 (5 bases). With 6 bases removed from V and 2 bases from J, the gap between germline ends came to 17 bases. Germline values: CDR1 MNHEY, CDR2 SVGAGI. This CDR3 has 15 residues. The CDR3 loop reads CASRQLPDSTYEQYF. CDR3 nucleotide sequence: TGTGCCAGCAGACAACTTCCAGACAGTACCTACGAGCAGTACTTC.

On this clonotype: The library was prepared for alpha chains; this beta chain is a stray read, so its frequency means little. The rearrangement links TRBV5-1 to TRBJ2-3; perhaps D is TRBD1 or TRBD2 (5 bases each). V lost 2 bases and J 5 bases, leaving 9 bases between the germline ends. Germline assignment: CDR1 SGHRS and CDR2 YFSETQ. The CDR3 runs 13 residues. The CDR3 loop reads CASSFGDGDTQYF. In DNA form, the CDR3 reads TGCGCCAGCAGCTTTGGGGACGGAGATACGCAGTATTTT.

Concerning this clonotype itself: This beta chain is off target for a library built for alpha chains, so its abundance means little. The chain couples TRBV12-3 or TRBV12-4 to TRBJ1-1, with D unclear. This CDR3 contains 11 residues. Trimming stripped 6 bases from V and 7 bases from J, with 9 bases between. The CDR3 coding sequence is TGTGCCAGCAGCTTGGCCTATGAAGCTTTCTTT. This translates into CASSLAYEAFF.